This TCR beta chain was recovered during a study of Graves' ophthalmopathy and Graves' hyperthyroidism (dated by TCRdb to the late 2010s). For context, the study as a whole: Peripheral blood was collected at initial diagnosis, prior to any treatment. Following sample collection, hyperthyroidism patients were given methimazole at a starting dose of 30 mg daily, and ophthalmopathy patients were given high-dose intravenous methylprednisolone. In roughly 6 hyperthyroidism patients, T-cell repertoires of thyroid tissue and blood were compared. To explore V-J signatures that distinguish ophthalmopathy from hyperthyroidism, a discovery set of about a hundred patients was enrolled, made up of 40 to 45 with ophthalmopathy and 57 with stable hyperthyroidism. TCR beta repertoire signatures were used to distinguish Graves' ophthalmopathy from Graves' hyperthyroidism and to predict progression to ophthalmopathy. An independent validation cohort comprised 18 to 20 hyperthyroidism patients and over 15 patients who later progressed from hyperthyroidism to ophthalmopathy. In total, approximately 130 blood samples were TCR-sequenced: approximately 42 ophthalmopathy, under 80 hyperthyroidism and about 17 hyperthyroidism-to-ophthalmopathy patients. The full study reports these points: No statistical method was used to set the sample size in advance, and the investigators knew which group each participant was assigned to. In validation, the model predicted ophthalmopathy progression with over 60% sensitivity and roughly 72% specificity; fewer than 15 predicted patients were CT-confirmed with GO in a median of approximately 6.2 months. Most of the expanded thyroid clonotypes with a frequency above 0.001 were also detected in blood, and it was suggested that the thyroid immune response may be reflected by blood repertoires. In cross-validation, the 13-signature model distinguished ophthalmopathy from stable hyperthyroidism with nearly 90% sensitivity and about 81% specificity, while in the test set the corresponding values were approximately 80% and 75%.

The ophthalmopathy patients had moderately to severely active disease, with a Clinical Activity Score of 3 or higher, a NOSPECS grade of 4 or higher, and a disease duration of less than 3 months. Patients with other autoimmune diseases, uncontrolled infections, pregnancy or lactation were excluded. Diagnosis was based on clinical symptoms, serum thyroxine, TRAb, thyroid ultrasound and orbital computed tomography. Using Ficoll-Paque density gradient centrifugation, PBMCs were isolated from over 8.5 ml of fresh peripheral blood. Total RNA was extracted with Trizol reagent and quality-checked on an Agilent 2100 Bioanalyzer. For repertoire sequencing, the TCR beta CDR3 regions were amplified from RNA transcripts. A first-round RT-PCR used HTBI primers with the Qiagen OneStep RT-PCR kit, followed by a second-round multiplex PCR, size selection and purification. The libraries underwent paired-end sequencing with 100 bp reads on an Illumina HiSeq2000. The original pipeline was this. SOAPnuke was used to process the reads, removing any read that contained adapters or uncalled bases, had a mean Phred below 15, or lacked an exact match to the constant primer or identifier. COPE v1.2.5 was used to merge the high-quality paired reads. Each unique nucleotide sequence was treated as a clonotype, and MiTCR v1.1 was used to align the clonotypes to the IMGT TRB V, D and J references. The analysis was limited to V-J combinations with a frequency above 0.0001, which together covered approximately 99% of the repertoires. For each V-J combination, a TCR clonal expansion and chaos score was defined as F50 clonal expansion divided by the chaos observed in the TCRdist matrix. Welch's t-statistics and random forest were used to reduce features to over ten V-J combinations, which were fed into a naive Bayes classifier. The Morisita-Horn index was used to measure how similar the thyroid and blood repertoires were. TCRdb reran the public reads through fastp at Q25 and MiXCR, keeping productive beta chains. Rows with one shared CDR3 protein collapse into an entry with the most common genes and DNA. For this entry, the V and J calls and clone size follow TCRdb and not the study's own pipeline. Counted in this sample were 200,000 to 300,000 distinct CDR3 sequences; around 42% of them appeared once. Roughly 45% of the sample is in the top ten clones.

The sample holds a few counts of this clonotype. Its binding antigen is unknown. The record has no base qualities; no much larger clone is one base away. According to the germline V gene, CDR1 reads SGHAT and CDR2 reads FQNNGV. Including cysteine and phenylalanine, the CDR3 has 15 amino acids. The only DNA kept is the CDR3, 45 bases in frame from the first base. Between the V and J ends, shortened by 3 bases and 0 bases respectively, the junction contains 6 bases. The chain is encoded by TRBV11-2 joined to TRBJ2-6, with no reliable assignment of the D segment. The clonotype was recovered from an adult man with Graves' ophthalmopathy. The sample consisted of peripheral blood. The nucleotide sequence reads TGTGCCAGCAGCTTCTGGAGCTCTGGGGCCAACGTCCTGACTTTC. The translation is CASSFWSSGANVLTF.